Presented here are 27 T cell receptor beta chains from one specimen sequenced in a study of technical replicates of blood from a handful of donors. Assay used: immunoSEQ multiplex PCR; TCRdb lists only in-frame clones, some missing. The sample lists some 98,000 clones, nearly 97% occurring once. Sequencing used T cells isolated from PBMCs. Every receptor here comes from a human donor in good health.

This chain uses TRBV6-1 with TRBJ2-5; D not certain. This CDR3 spans 12 amino acids. V was cut by 8 bases and J by 7 bases, with 14 bases left in between. Germline lookup yields CDR1 MNHNS and CDR2 SASEGT. In nucleotides, the CDR3 is TGTGCCAGCGACTCAGTGCTGTGGACCCAGTACTTC. It translates to CASDSVLWTQYF.

The chain uses TRBV7-2 and TRBJ2-1, with TRBD2 identical over 9 bases. This CDR3 spans 16 amino acids. Germline CDR1 SGHTA, CDR2 FQGNSA. Trimming at V came to 2 bases and at J to 2 bases, leaving 4 bases not matched to a gene. The CDR3 DNA follows: TGTGCCAGCAGCTTACCCCTAGCGGGACCCTACAATGAGCAGTTCTTC. This gives the protein CASSLPLAGPYNEQFF.

The V call is TRBV28, the J call TRBJ2-1; TRBD2 aligns across 10 bases. This CDR3 comprises 18 residues. J gave up 4 bases and V 1 base, and 10 bases lay outside the gene matches. Germline loops: CDR1 MDHEN, CDR2 SYDVKM. The CDR3 DNA reads as TGTGCCAGCAGTTTATTCGTGTCTAGCGGGAGATGGTACAATGAGCAGTTCTTC. This encodes CASSLFVSSGRWYNEQFF.

The chain uses TRBV29-1 and TRBJ2-7, with D unclear. This CDR3 spans 13 amino acids. V lost 5 bases and J lost 4, with 15 bases in between. The germline gives CDR1 SQVTM, CDR2 ANQGSEA. In DNA, the CDR3 is TGCAGCGTTATAGTCCCACCGATATACGAGCAGTACTTC. Its protein product is CSVIVPPIYEQYF.

The chain combines TRBV5-1 with TRBJ1-1; TRBD1 aligns across 7 bases. The germline V gene has CDR1 SGHRS and CDR2 YFSETQ. V lost 4 bases and J lost 6; bases outside the gene matches: 3. There are 12 residues in the CDR3. The CDR3 coding sequence is TGCGCCAGCAGCCAGACAGGGCCTGAAGCTTTCTTT. The encoded protein is CASSQTGPEAFF.

The chain carries TRBV7-9 and TRBJ1-1; possibly TRBD1 for D (5 bases). CDR3 length equals 15 residues. Looked up from germline, CDR1 is SEHNR and CDR2 is FQNEAQ (reference sequence). Trimming left V 0 bases short and J 1 base short, with 9 bases between. The CDR3 is CASSLANGQNTEAFF. DNA of the CDR3: TGTGCCAGCAGCTTAGCGAACGGACAGAACACTGAAGCTTTCTTT.

This rearrangement joins TRBV28 to TRBJ2-7; 9 bases are a match to TRBD1. The CDR3 sequence is 19 residues long. Germline V gene sequence: CDR1 MDHEN, CDR2 SYDVKM. Unmatched junction bases numbered 21, after V lost 5 bases and J lost 4 bases. In DNA form, the CDR3 reads TGTGCCAGCAGTCTACCCCGGGACAGGGCTCAATGGCCAAAATACGAGCAGTACTTC. Translated, it gives CASSLPRDRAQWPKYEQYF. Together with reference TRBV28 and TRBJ2-7, the CDR3 gives the full variable domain: DVKVTQSSRYLVKRTGEKVFLECVQDMDHENMFWYRQDPGLGLRLIYFSYDVKMKEKGDIPEGYSVSREKKERFSLILESASTNQTSMYLCASSLPRDRAQWPKYEQYFGPGTRLTVT.

The chain is built from TRBV9 and TRBJ2-5, with 12 bases lining up with TRBD2. CDR1 and CDR2 from the germline V gene are SGDLS and YYNGEE. CDR3 length: 14 residues. Trimming removed 3 bases from V and 5 bases from J; junction bases left unmatched: 2. The CDR3 DNA reads as TGTGCCAGCAGCGGGCTAGCGGGAGGGGAGACCCAGTACTTC. This codes for CASSGLAGGETQYF.

The V gene is TRBV27, the J gene TRBJ2-7; TRBD2 is a possible D gene (5 bases). Per germline, CDR1 MNHEY and CDR2 SMNVEV (reference sequence). This CDR3 spans 13 amino acids. Trimming took off 3 bases at V and 2 bases at J, with 8 bases between the two ends. This chain's CDR3 is CASSFGEPYEQYF. In DNA form, the CDR3 reads TGTGCCAGCAGTTTCGGGGAACCCTACGAGCAGTACTTC.

This sequence joins TRBV28 and TRBJ2-1; 7 nucleotides align to TRBD2. CDR3 length: 13 residues. Germline CDR1 reads MDHEN; CDR2 reads SYDVKM. V dropped 5 bases and J dropped 13; count of bases not matched to a gene: 11. Here the CDR3 reads CASSPTPASGQFF. CDR3 coding DNA: TGTGCCAGCAGTCCGACACCGGCTAGCGGACAGTTCTTC.

V is TRBV6-1 and J is TRBJ2-1; 7 bases fit TRBD1. Germline-derived CDR1 and CDR2 are MNHNS and SASEGT. J gave up 6 bases and V 2 bases, and 10 bases lay outside the gene matches. The CDR3 consists of 16 residues. The CDR3 DNA sequence: TGTGCCAGCAGTGAAAGGCGTATTACAGGGGTCAATGAGCAGTTCTTC. Encoded protein: CASSERRITGVNEQFF.

The chain employs TRBV13 and TRBJ2-3; the D is unclear. The CDR3 has 12 amino acids. Looked up from germline, CDR1 is PRHDT and CDR2 is FYEKMQ (reference sequence). Trimming stripped 3 bases from V and 2 bases from J, with 3 bases between. For the CDR3, the DNA is TGTGCCAGCAGCTTCCACACAGATACGCAGTATTTT. It encodes CASSFHTDTQYF.

V usage is TRBV6-1 and J usage is TRBJ2-7, with D possibly matching TRBD1 (5 bases). The ends were cut back, 0 bases at V and 3 bases at J, with 6 bases in the middle. The CDR3 is 13 amino acids. Looked up from germline, CDR1 is MNHNS and CDR2 is SASEGT. Here the CDR3 reads CASSEADSYEQYF. The CDR3 coding sequence is TGTGCCAGCAGTGAAGCAGACAGCTACGAGCAGTACTTC.

The V call is TRBV5-1, the J call TRBJ2-1, with D possibly matching TRBD2 (6 bases). The CDR3 runs 14 residues. Germline values: CDR1 SGHRS, CDR2 YFSETQ. V lost 0 bases and J 5 bases, leaving 9 bases between the germline ends. The DNA of the CDR3 is TGCGCCAGCAGCTTGGCAGGAGGGGACAATGAGCAGTTCTTC. Amino acid sequence: CASSLAGGDNEQFF.

The chain recombines TRBV10-2 with TRBJ2-3, with TRBD2 matching over 10 bases. Per germline, CDR1 WSHSY and CDR2 SAAADI. The CDR3 has 14 residues. V lost 7 bases, J lost 4 bases, and 5 bases stayed unmatched. CDR3: CASKASGGSDTQYF. The CDR3 bases are TGCGCCAGCAAGGCTAGCGGGGGCTCAGATACGCAGTATTTT.

V gene TRBV9 combines with J gene TRBJ1-2; 12 bases agree with TRBD1. The germline CDR1 and CDR2 sequences are SGDLS and YYNGEE. Trimming cost V 3 bases and J 6 bases; bases outside gene matches: 9. CDR3 length: 16 amino acids. CDR3 region: CASSARDRGLPDGYTF. CDR3 bases: TGTGCCAGCAGCGCACGGGACAGGGGGCTTCCCGATGGCTACACCTTC. Based on the CDR3 plus reference TRBV9 and TRBJ1-2, the full variable domain is DSGVTQTPKHLITATGQRVTLRCSPRSGDLSVYWYQQSLDQGLQFLIQYYNGEERAKGNILERFSAQQFPDLHSELNLSSLELGDSALYFCASSARDRGLPDGYTFGSGTRLTVV.

The genes are TRBV5-1 and TRBJ1-4; D is unresolved. Trimming removed 2 bases from V and 0 bases from J, with 8 bases in between. The germline CDR1 and CDR2 sequences are SGHRS and YFSETQ. This CDR3 comprises 15 residues. CDR3 loop: CASSFSPATNEKLFF. CDR3 sequence (DNA): TGCGCCAGCAGCTTTAGTCCTGCAACTAATGAAAAACTGTTTTTT.

The rearrangement links TRBV4-1 to TRBJ2-4; D perhaps matches TRBD2 (5 bases). Germline V lookup: CDR1 MGHRA, CDR2 YSYEKL. This CDR3 has 13 residues. V dropped 5 bases and J dropped 5 bases, with 10 bases sitting between them. The CDR3 sequence: CASSGTAENIQYF. In DNA form, the CDR3 reads TGCGCCAGCAGCGGTACAGCGGAAAACATTCAGTACTTC.

The genes are TRBV2 and TRBJ1-5; maybe TRBD1 (6 bases). V lost 6 bases, J lost 6 bases, and 15 bases lay in between. Germline CDR1 SNHLY, CDR2 FYNNEI. The CDR3 runs 14 residues. In DNA, the CDR3 is TGTGCCAGCAGCGATACCGGGACAACTCAGCCCCAGCATTTT. Amino acid sequence: CASSDTGTTQPQHF. Complete variable domain (other parts from reference TRBV2 and TRBJ1-5): EPEVTQTPSHQVTQMGQEVILRCVPISNHLYFYWYRQILGQKVEFLVSFYNNEISEKSEIFDDQFSVERPDGSNFTLKIRSTKLEDSAMYFCASSDTGTTQPQHFGDGTRLSIL.

The chain links TRBV11-3 to TRBJ1-1; no definite D call. This CDR3 has 15 amino acids. V lost 5 bases, J lost 0 bases, and 13 bases lay in between. CDR1 is SGHNT, CDR2 YENEEA, per germline. This CDR3 reads CASSRLPMMNTEAFF. The CDR3 bases are TGTGCCAGCAGCCGACTCCCGATGATGAACACTGAAGCTTTCTTT.

J is TRBJ1-3 and V is TRBV6-5; 10 nucleotides line up with TRBD1. Per the germline V gene, CDR1 is MNHEY and CDR2 is SVGAGI. CDR3 length: 15 residues. The V gene end was trimmed by 4 bases and the J gene end by 4 bases; junction bases not matched to a gene: 4. CDR3 sequence (DNA): TGTGCCAGCAGTTCGGGACAGGGGAAAGGAAACACCATATATTTT. Protein: CASSSGQGKGNTIYF.

The chain combines TRBV10-3 with TRBJ2-1; a weak D match, TRBD1 (6 bases). Germline loops: CDR1 ENHRY, CDR2 SYGVKD. The CDR3 covers 15 residues. Deletions cut 7 bases from V and 10 bases from J, with 23 bases between. The CDR3: CAIKDPGQGVEEQFF. CDR3 nucleotides: TGTGCCATCAAGGACCCGGGACAAGGGGTAGAGGAGCAGTTCTTC.

This clone was found once. The rearrangement joins TRBV4-1 to TRBJ2-7; 9 positions agree with TRBD1. The germline CDR1 and CDR2 sequences are MGHRA and YSYEKL. The CDR3 consists of 13 residues. V lost 4 bases to trimming and J lost 3 bases; unmatched junction nucleotides: 1. Here the CDR3 reads CASSLGQGYEQYF. The CDR3 DNA sequence: TGCGCCAGCAGCCTGGGACAGGGCTACGAGCAGTACTTC.

The rearrangement uses TRBV7-9 and TRBJ2-4; 10 nucleotides align to TRBD1. V trimming: 7 bases; J trimming: 3 bases; junction bases outside the gene matches: 12. CDR1 is SEHNR and CDR2 is FQNEAQ in the germline V gene (reference sequence). The CDR3 is made up of 17 amino acids. DNA for the CDR3: TGTGCCAGCACCCTTCTAGGGACAGGGGCTGGCAAAAACATTCAGTACTTC. Its protein is CASTLLGTGAGKNIQYF. The full variable domain, in which reference TRBV7-9 and TRBJ2-4 provide the parts outside the CDR3, is DTGVSQNPRHKITKRGQNVTFRCDPISEHNRLYWYRQTLGQGPEFLTYFQNEAQLEKSRLLSDRFSAERPKGSFSTLEIQRTEQGDSAMYLCASTLLGTGAGKNIQYFGAGTRLSVL.

V is TRBV2 and J is TRBJ1-4; 7 bases fit TRBD1. In germline, CDR1 is SNHLY, CDR2 FYNNEI. The ends lost 5 bases at V and 7 bases at J; junction bases unmatched: 7. The CDR3 extends over 14 amino acids. The CDR3 sequence: CASSRQGRSEKLFF. DNA for the CDR3: TGTGCCAGCAGTCGACAGGGAAGATCTGAAAAACTGTTTTTT.

The chain uses TRBV7-9 and TRBJ1-1; D remains unclear. Germline V gene data show CDR1 as SEHNR and CDR2 as FQNEAQ (reference sequence). This CDR3 region has 12 residues. V was shortened by 5 bases and J by 6 bases, with 10 bases between the two germline ends. The CDR3 region is CASSRGVAEAFF. The CDR3 DNA reads TGTGCCAGCAGCCGGGGTGTAGCTGAAGCTTTCTTT.

This chain uses TRBV27 with TRBJ1-2; possible D gene TRBD1, 6 bases. V lost 2 bases to trimming and J lost 4 bases, with 11 bases between them. Germline CDR1 is MNHEY and CDR2 is SMNVEV (reference sequence). This CDR3 is built from 14 residues. The CDR3 here is CASSLTADSYGYTF. The CDR3 DNA reads as TGTGCCAGCAGTTTAACCGCGGACAGCTATGGCTACACCTTC.